This passage covers 7 T cell receptor beta chains from one sample sequenced in a study of CD8 T cells in Susac syndrome. RNA was extracted with the RNeasy kit, and a quantity of roughly 0.5 to 1 ug was reverse transcribed using random hexamers. TCRdb ran MiXCR on the immunoSEQ multiplex PCR reads and lists one entry per CDR3 protein. This sample carries roughly 120,000 distinct CDR3 sequences, 90% to 95% of them seen once, and the ten largest clones take around 0.085%. Sequencing input: CD4+ T cells from PBMCs. Receptors were obtained from a human donor with multiple sclerosis.

This sequence joins TRBV7-9 and TRBJ1-6; a possible D gene is TRBD1 (5 bases). CDR1 is SEHNR and CDR2 is FQNEAQ in the germline V gene (reference sequence). Trimming cost V 5 bases and J 1 base, with 12 bases left between them. The CDR3 contains 16 residues. CDR3 residues: CASSHWGRSYNSPLHF. The CDR3, as DNA: TGTGCCAGCAGCCACTGGGGCCGTTCCTATAATTCACCCCTCCACTTT.

In its sample, this clonotype was seen once. This rearrangement joins TRBV30 to TRBJ2-5; TRBD2 aligns across 12 bases. CDR1 and CDR2 from the germline V gene are GTSNPN and SVGIG (reference sequence). This CDR3 has 14 amino acids. V shed 2 bases, J shed 4 bases, and the junction held 2 bases outside the gene matches. DNA of the CDR3: TGTGCCTGGAGTCCGACTAGCGGGGGAGAGACCCAGTACTTC. This translates into CAWSPTSGGETQYF. Drawing the rest from reference TRBV30 and TRBJ2-5, the complete variable domain is SQTIHQWPATLVQPVGSPLSLECTVEGTSNPNLYWYRQAAGRGLQLLFYSVGIGQISSEVPQNLSASRPQDRQFILSSKKLLLSDSGFYLCAWSPTSGGETQYFGPGTRLLVL.

The chain recombines TRBV5-1 with TRBJ1-4, with D perhaps TRBD1 (5 bases). This CDR3 comprises 17 residues. Germline-derived CDR1 and CDR2 are SGHRS and YFSETQ. Trimming cost V 4 bases and J 10 bases, with 26 bases left between them. CDR3 sequence: CASSPSVATGGTGKLFF. In DNA, the CDR3 is TGCGCCAGCAGCCCCAGTGTCGCTACCGGGGGGACTGGAAAACTGTTTTTT. The variable domain in full, completed from reference TRBV5-1 and TRBJ1-4, reads KAGVTQTPRYLIKTRGQQVTLSCSPISGHRSVSWYQQTPGQGLQFLFEYFSETQRNKGNFPGRFSGRQFSNSRSEMNVSTLELGDSALYLCASSPSVATGGTGKLFFGSGTQLSVL.

The V gene is TRBV6-1, the J gene TRBJ2-7, with D tentatively TRBD1 (6 bases). CDR3 length: 14 residues. Trimming took 7 bases from V and 0 from J, leaving 13 bases between them. Germline values: CDR1 MNHNS, CDR2 SASEGT. In DNA, the CDR3 is TGTGCCAGCACGCCAGGGGACACCTCCTACGAGCAGTACTTC. Amino acids: CASTPGDTSYEQYF.

The gene calls are TRBV12-3 or TRBV12-4 and TRBJ1-2; tentatively, D is TRBD1 (5 bases). The ends were cut back, 0 bases at V and 8 bases at J, with 16 bases in the middle. The CDR3 contains 15 residues. The CDR3 DNA reads TGTGCCAGCAGTTTAGCGGGGACTCCGAGGGAGGGCTACACCTTC. This translates into CASSLAGTPREGYTF.

This rearrangement joins TRBV7-2 to TRBJ2-2, with unresolved D. V shed 1 base and J shed 4 bases, with 19 bases lying between them. The CDR3 sequence is 18 residues long. The germline gives CDR1 SGHTA, CDR2 FQGNSA. Here the CDR3 reads CASSLGPGLAASTGELFF. For the CDR3, the DNA is TGTGCCAGCAGCTTAGGCCCGGGTCTCGCGGCGAGCACCGGGGAGCTGTTTTTT.

This clonotype was detected only a few times. In DNA form, the CDR3 reads TGCGCCAGCAGCCGCAGACTCCAAGAGACCCAGTACTTC. Residues: CASSRRLQETQYF. The V gene is TRBV4-1, the J gene TRBJ2-5; D remains ambiguous. CDR1 is MGHRA and CDR2 is YSYEKL in the germline V gene. This CDR3 is 13 amino acids long. V lost 4 bases and J lost 1, with 7 bases in between.